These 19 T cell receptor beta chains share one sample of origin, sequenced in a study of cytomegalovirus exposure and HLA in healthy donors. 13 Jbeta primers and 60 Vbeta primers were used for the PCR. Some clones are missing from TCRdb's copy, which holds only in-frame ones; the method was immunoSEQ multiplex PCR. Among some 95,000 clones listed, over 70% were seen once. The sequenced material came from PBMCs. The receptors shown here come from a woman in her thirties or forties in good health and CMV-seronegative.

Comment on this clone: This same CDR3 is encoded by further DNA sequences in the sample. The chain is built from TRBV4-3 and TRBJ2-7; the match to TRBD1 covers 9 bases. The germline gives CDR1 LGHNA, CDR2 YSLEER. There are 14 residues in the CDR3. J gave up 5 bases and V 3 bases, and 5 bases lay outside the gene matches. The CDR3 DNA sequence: TGCGCCAGCAGCCAGGACAGGGGTCTGAACGAGCAGTACTTC. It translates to CASSQDRGLNEQYF.

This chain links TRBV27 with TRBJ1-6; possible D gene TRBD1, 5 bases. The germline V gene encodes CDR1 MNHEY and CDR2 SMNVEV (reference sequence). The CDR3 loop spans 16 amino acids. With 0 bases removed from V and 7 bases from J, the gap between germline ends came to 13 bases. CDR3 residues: CASSLSGQGRNSPLHF. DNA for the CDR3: TGTGCCAGCAGTTTATCGGGGCAGGGTAGGAATTCACCCCTCCACTTT.

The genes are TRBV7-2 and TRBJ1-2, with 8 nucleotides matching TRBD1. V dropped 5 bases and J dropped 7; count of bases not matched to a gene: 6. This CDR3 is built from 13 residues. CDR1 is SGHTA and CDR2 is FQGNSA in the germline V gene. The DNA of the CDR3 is TGTGCCAGCAGCCCGACAGGGGCGATTGGCTACACCTTC. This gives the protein CASSPTGAIGYTF.

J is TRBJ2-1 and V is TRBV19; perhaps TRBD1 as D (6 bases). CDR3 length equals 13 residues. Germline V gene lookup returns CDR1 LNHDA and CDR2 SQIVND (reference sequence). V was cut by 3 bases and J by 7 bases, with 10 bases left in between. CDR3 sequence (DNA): TGTGCCAGTAGTATTAACAGGGCGAATGAGCAGTTCTTC. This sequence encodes CASSINRANEQFF. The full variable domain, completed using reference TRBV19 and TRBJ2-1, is DGGITQSPKYLFRKEGQNVTLSCEQNLNHDAMYWYRQDPGQGLRLIYYSQIVNDFQKGDIAEGYSVSREKKESFPLTVTSAQKNPTAFYLCASSINRANEQFFGPGTRLTVL.

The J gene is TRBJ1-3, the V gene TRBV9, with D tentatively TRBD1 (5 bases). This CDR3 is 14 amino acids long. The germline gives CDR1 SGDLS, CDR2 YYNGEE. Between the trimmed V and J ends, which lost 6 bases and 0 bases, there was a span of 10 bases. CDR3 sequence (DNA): TGTGCCAGCAAGGTGGGACTCTCTGGAAACACCATATATTTT. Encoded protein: CASKVGLSGNTIYF.

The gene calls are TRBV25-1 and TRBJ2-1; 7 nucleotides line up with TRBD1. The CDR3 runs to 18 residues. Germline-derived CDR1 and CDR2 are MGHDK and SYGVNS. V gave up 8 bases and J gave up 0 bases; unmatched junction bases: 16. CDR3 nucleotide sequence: TGTGCCAGCGCCTCGGGACAGAGCACAAGGAGCTCCTACAATGAGCAGTTCTTC. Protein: CASASGQSTRSSYNEQFF.

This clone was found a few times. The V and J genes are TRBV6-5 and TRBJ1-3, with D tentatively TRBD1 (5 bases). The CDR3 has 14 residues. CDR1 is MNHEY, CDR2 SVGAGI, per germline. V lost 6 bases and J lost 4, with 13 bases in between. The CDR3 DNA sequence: TGTGCCAGCAGAGGACGGGACTGGGGAAACACCATATATTTT. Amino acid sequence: CASRGRDWGNTIYF.

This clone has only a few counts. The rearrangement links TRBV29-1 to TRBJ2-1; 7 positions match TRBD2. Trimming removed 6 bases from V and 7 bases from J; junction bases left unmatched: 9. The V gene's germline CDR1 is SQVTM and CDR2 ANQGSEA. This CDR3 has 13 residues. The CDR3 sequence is CSVVKTSKNEQFF. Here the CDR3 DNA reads TGCAGCGTCGTGAAGACTAGCAAGAATGAGCAGTTCTTC.

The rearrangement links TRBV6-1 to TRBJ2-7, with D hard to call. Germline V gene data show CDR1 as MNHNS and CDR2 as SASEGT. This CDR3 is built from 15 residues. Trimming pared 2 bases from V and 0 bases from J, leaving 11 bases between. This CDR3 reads CASSETQYNSYEQYF. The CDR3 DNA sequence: TGTGCCAGCAGTGAAACCCAGTACAACTCCTACGAGCAGTACTTC.

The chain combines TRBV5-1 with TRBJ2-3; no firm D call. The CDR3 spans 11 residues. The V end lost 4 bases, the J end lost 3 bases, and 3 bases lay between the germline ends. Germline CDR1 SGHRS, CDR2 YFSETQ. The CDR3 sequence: CASSLTDTQYF. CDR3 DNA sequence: TGCGCCAGCAGCCTTACAGATACGCAGTATTTT.

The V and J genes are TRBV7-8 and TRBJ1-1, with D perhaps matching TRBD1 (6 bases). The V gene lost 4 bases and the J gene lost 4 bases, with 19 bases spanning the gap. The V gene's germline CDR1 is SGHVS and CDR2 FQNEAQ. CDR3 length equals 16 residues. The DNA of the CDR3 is TGTGCCAGCAGCTCGATCGCAGGGGCAGGGGCCACTGAAGCTTTCTTT. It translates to CASSSIAGAGATEAFF.

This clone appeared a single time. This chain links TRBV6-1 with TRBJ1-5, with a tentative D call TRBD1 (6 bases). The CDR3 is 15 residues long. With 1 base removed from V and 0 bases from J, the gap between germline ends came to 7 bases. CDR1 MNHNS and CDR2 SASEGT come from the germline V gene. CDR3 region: CASSEVQGSNQPQHF. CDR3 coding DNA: TGTGCCAGCAGTGAAGTACAGGGTAGCAATCAGCCCCAGCATTTT.

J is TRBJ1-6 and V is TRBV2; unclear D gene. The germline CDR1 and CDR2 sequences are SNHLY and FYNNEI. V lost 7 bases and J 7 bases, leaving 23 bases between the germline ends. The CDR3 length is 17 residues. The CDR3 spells CASKVELTSVRNSPLHF. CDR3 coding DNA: TGTGCCAGCAAGGTAGAGTTAACATCCGTGAGGAATTCACCCCTCCACTTT.

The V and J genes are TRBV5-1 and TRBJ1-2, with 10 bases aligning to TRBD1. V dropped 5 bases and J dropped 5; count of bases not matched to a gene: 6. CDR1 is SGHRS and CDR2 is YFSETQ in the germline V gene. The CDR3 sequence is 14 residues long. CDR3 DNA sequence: TGCGCCAGCAGTCGACAGGGGGCATGGTATGGCTACACCTTC. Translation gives CASSRQGAWYGYTF.

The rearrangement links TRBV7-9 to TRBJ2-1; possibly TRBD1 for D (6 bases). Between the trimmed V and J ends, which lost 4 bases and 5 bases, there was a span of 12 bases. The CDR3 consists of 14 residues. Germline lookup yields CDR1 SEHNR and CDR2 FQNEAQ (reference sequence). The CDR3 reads CASSSMDRNNEQFF. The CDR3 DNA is TGTGCCAGCAGCTCGATGGACAGAAACAATGAGCAGTTCTTC.

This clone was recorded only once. CDR3: CASSQSTLGEAFF. The CDR3 nucleotides read TGCGCCAGCAGCCAATCTACCCTTGGTGAAGCTTTCTTT. The genes are TRBV4-1 and TRBJ1-1; D gene uncertain. The CDR3 is 13 residues long. Germline CDR1 is MGHRA and CDR2 is YSYEKL. Trimming shortened V by 2 bases and J by 7 bases, and 11 bases separated the two germline ends.

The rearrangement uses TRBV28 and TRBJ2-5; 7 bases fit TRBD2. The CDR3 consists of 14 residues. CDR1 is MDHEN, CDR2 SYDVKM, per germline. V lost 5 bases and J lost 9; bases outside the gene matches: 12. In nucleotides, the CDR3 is TGTGCCAGCAGTGGAGCGGGGTTAAGTAAGGCCCAGTACTTC. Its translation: CASSGAGLSKAQYF.

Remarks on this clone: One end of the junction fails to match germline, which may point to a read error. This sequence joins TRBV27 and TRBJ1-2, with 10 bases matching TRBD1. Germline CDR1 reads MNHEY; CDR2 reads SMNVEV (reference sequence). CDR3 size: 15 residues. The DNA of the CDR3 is TGTGCCAGCAGTCTATCGACAGGGGGCGTGTGGGGCTACACCTTC. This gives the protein CASSLSTGGVWGYTF.

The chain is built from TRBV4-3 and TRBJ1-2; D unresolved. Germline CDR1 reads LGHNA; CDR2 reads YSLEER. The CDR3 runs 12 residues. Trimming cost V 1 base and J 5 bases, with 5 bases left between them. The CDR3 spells CASSQGPYGYTF. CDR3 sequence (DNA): TGCGCCAGCAGCCAAGGTCCTTATGGCTACACCTTC.